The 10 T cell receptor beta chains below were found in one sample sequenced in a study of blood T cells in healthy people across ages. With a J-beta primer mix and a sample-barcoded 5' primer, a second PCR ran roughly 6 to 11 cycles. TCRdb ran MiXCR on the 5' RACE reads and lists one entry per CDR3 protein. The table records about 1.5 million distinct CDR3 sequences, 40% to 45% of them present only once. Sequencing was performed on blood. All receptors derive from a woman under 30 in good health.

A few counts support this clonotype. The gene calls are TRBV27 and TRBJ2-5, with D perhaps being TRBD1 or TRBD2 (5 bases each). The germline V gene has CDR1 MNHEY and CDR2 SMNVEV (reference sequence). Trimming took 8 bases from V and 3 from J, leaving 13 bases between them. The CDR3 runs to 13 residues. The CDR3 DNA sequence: TGTGCCAGCCGAGGGGCGGTTAAAGAGACCCAGTACTTC. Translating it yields CASRGAVKETQYF.

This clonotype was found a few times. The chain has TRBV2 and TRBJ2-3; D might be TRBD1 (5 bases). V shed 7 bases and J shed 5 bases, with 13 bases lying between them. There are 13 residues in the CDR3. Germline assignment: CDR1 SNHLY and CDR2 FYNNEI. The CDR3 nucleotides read TGTGCCAGCACCGCAGGGTTTCTAGATACGCAGTATTTT. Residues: CASTAGFLDTQYF.

The CDR3 nucleotides read TGTGCCAGCACACGGCCAGGGAGCCCTCAGCCCCAGCATTTT. It translates to CASTRPGSPQPQHF. The chain combines TRBV6-2 or TRBV6-3 with TRBJ1-5, with D maybe TRBD1 (5 bases). The CDR3 extends over 14 amino acids. Germline CDR1 is MNHEY and CDR2 is SVGEGT. V shed 7 bases and J shed 6 bases, with 16 bases lying between them.

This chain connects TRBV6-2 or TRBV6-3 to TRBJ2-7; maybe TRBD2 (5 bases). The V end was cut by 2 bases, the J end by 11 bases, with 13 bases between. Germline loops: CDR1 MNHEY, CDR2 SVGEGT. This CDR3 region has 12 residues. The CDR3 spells CASSYGRPGKYF. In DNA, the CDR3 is TGTGCCAGCAGTTACGGGCGGCCGGGGAAGTACTTC.

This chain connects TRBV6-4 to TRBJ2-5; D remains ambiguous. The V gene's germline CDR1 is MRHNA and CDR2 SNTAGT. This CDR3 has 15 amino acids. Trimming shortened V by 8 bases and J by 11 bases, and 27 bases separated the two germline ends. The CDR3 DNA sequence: TGTGCCAGCTCCCTCCTGGCCGCTATACCTAATGAGCAGTACTTC. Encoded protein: CASSLLAAIPNEQYF.

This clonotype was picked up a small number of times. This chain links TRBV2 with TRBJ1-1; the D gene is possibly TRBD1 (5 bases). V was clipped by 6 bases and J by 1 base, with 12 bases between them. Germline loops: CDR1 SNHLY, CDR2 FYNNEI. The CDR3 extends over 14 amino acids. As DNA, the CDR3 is TGTGCCAGCAGCCAAACGGACACGAACACTGAAGCTTTCTTT. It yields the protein CASSQTDTNTEAFF.

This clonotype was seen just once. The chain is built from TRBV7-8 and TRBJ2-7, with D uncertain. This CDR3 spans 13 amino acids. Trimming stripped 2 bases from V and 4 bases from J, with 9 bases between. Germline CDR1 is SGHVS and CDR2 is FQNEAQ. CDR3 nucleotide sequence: TGTGCCAGCAGCTTATACGTTTCATACGAGCAGTACTTC. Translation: CASSLYVSYEQYF.

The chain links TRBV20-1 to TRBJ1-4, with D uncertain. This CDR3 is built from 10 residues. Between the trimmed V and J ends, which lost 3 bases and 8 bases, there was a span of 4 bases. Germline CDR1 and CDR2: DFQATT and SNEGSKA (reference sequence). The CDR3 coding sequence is TGCAGTGCTAGGAACGAAAAACTGTTTTTT. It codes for CSARNEKLFF.

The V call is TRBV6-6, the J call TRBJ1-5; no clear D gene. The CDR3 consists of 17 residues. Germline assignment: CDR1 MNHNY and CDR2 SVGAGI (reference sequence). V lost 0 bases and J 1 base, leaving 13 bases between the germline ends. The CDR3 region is CASSYSPKAGSNQPQHF. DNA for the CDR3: TGTGCCAGCAGTTACTCGCCTAAGGCGGGAAGCAATCAGCCCCAGCATTTT.

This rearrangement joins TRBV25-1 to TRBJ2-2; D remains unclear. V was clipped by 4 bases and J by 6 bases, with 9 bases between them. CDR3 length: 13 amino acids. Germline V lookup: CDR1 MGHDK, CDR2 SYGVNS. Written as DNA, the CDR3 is TGTGCCAGCAGTGTCGGGCTAGCCGGGGAGCTGTTTTTT. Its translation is CASSVGLAGELFF.